One sample yielded the 30 T cell receptor beta chains listed below, sequenced in a study of memory CD4+ T cells and cytomegalovirus serostatus. Single viable CD3+CD4+CD8-CD45RO+ cells were sorted as the memory CD4+ T cells. Measured with immunoSEQ multiplex PCR; TCRdb has only the in-frame clones, and not every one. The table records approximately 60,000 clones, about 81% of them present only once. The sample was memory CD4+ T cells from blood. Receptors originate from an adult in good health and CMV-seronegative.

The chain uses TRBV5-5 and TRBJ1-5; D gene uncertain. Germline loops: CDR1 SGHKS, CDR2 YYEKEE (reference sequence). The CDR3 runs to 13 residues. V lost 3 bases to trimming and J lost 2 bases, with 6 bases between them. Here the CDR3 reads CASSWTGNQPQHF. The CDR3 coding sequence is TGTGCCAGCAGCTGGACCGGCAATCAGCCCCAGCATTTT.

The chain has TRBV18 and TRBJ2-6; perhaps TRBD1 as D (6 bases). Trimming shortened V by 6 bases and J by 0 bases, and 15 bases separated the two germline ends. The CDR3 totals 17 residues. The germline V gene encodes CDR1 KGHSH and CDR2 LQKENI. The DNA of the CDR3 is TGTGCCAGCTCCCCGACAGGTGGATTCTCTGGGGCCAACGTCCTGACTTTC. Protein: CASSPTGGFSGANVLTF.

The V gene is TRBV16, the J gene TRBJ1-2; D gene uncertain. The germline V and J ends were trimmed by 4 bases and 13 bases, with 13 bases remaining between them. Germline V gene sequence: CDR1 KGHSY, CDR2 FQNENV. This CDR3 contains 11 residues. The CDR3 region is CASSLTSALTF. The CDR3, as DNA: TGTGCCAGCAGCCTTACCTCAGCACTCACCTTC.

This rearrangement joins TRBV5-1 to TRBJ2-1; D is possibly TRBD1 (5 bases). This CDR3 region has 14 residues. V was cut by 5 bases and J by 0 bases, with 9 bases left in between. From germline, CDR1 is SGHRS and CDR2 YFSETQ. As DNA, the CDR3 is TGCGCCAGCAGTCTCGACAGCTCCTACAATGAGCAGTTCTTC. This encodes CASSLDSSYNEQFF.

The CDR3 is CASSSFDREAFF. The DNA of the CDR3 is TGTGCCAGCAGCTCTTTTGACAGGGAAGCTTTCTTT. V gene TRBV5-4 combines with J gene TRBJ1-1, with D perhaps TRBD1 (6 bases). Germline loops: CDR1 SGHNT, CDR2 YYREEE (reference sequence). V was cut by 3 bases and J by 8 bases, with 11 bases left in between. The CDR3 contains 12 residues.

This clone was detected once. The chain couples TRBV28 to TRBJ1-5; 7 bases map to TRBD1. The germline CDR1 and CDR2 sequences are MDHEN and SYDVKM. This CDR3 has 14 residues. Germline trimming cut 6 bases from V and 4 bases from J; bases unmatched to any gene: 6. CDR3 amino acids: CASSRDRFNQPQHF. Written as DNA, the CDR3 is TGTGCCAGCAGCCGGGACAGATTTAATCAGCCCCAGCATTTT.

This clone has just one count. The rearrangement links TRBV10-2 to TRBJ2-1; 10 nucleotides agree with TRBD1. The germline CDR1 and CDR2 sequences are WSHSY and SAAADI. The CDR3 is 13 residues long. V shed 4 bases, J shed 9 bases, and the junction held 3 bases outside the gene matches. CDR3 nucleotides: TGCGCCAGCAGTGCGGGACAGGGGAGTGAGCAGTTCTTC. This codes for CASSAGQGSEQFF.

This clone was observed a few times. V and J are TRBV5-4 and TRBJ1-4; no firm D call. V lost 4 bases and J lost 0, with 13 bases in between. The germline gives CDR1 SGHNT, CDR2 YYREEE (reference sequence). This CDR3 contains 16 residues. The CDR3 loop is CASSVGSGATNEKLFF. The CDR3 DNA reads as TGTGCCAGCAGCGTCGGGTCCGGTGCAACTAATGAAAAACTGTTTTTT.

The chain couples TRBV30 to TRBJ1-4; 7 nucleotides line up with TRBD1. J was trimmed by 9 bases and V by 1 base; bases with no gene match: 2. CDR3 length: 12 amino acids. Germline values: CDR1 GTSNPN, CDR2 SVGIG (reference sequence). The CDR3 DNA follows: TGTGCCTGGAGTGGACAGGGAAAAAAACTGTTTTTT. Residues: CAWSGQGKKLFF. Supplemented by reference TRBV30 and TRBJ1-4, the full variable domain reads SQTIHQWPATLVQPVGSPLSLECTVEGTSNPNLYWYRQAAGRGLQLLFYSVGIGQISSEVPQNLSASRPQDRQFILSSKKLLLSDSGFYLCAWSGQGKKLFFGSGTQLSVL.

The genes are TRBV7-9 and TRBJ2-5; tentatively, D is TRBD2 (6 bases). V lost 5 bases and J lost 2, with 18 bases in between. The CDR3 loop spans 16 amino acids. Germline CDR1 and CDR2: SEHNR and FQNEAQ (reference sequence). CDR3 nucleotides: TGTGCCAGCAGCAAGGGTGGGCTAGCGAGACAAGAGACCCAGTACTTC. It is translated as CASSKGGLARQETQYF.

With respect to this clone: Other DNA sequences from this sample encode an identical CDR3 as well. The rearrangement links TRBV5-1 to TRBJ1-4; TRBD1 matches at 10 bases. This CDR3 contains 15 residues. V lost 4 bases, J lost 7 bases, and 7 bases stayed unmatched. CDR1 and CDR2 (germline): SGHRS, YFSETQ. The CDR3: CASSLDRGRGEKLFF. CDR3 DNA sequence: TGCGCCAGCAGCCTAGACAGGGGGCGAGGTGAAAAACTGTTTTTT.

The V call is TRBV15, the J call TRBJ1-2; 7 nucleotides agree with TRBD1. After removal of 5 bases from V and 2 bases from J, the junction contained 5 bases not matched to a gene. The germline CDR1 and CDR2 sequences are LNHNV and YYDKDF (reference sequence). The CDR3 is 14 amino acids. DNA of the CDR3: TGTGCCACCAGCCAGACAGGGAGGAACTATGGCTACACCTTC. It specifies CATSQTGRNYGYTF.

This chain uses TRBV5-6 with TRBJ1-1; D is uncertain. The CDR3 runs 15 residues. V lost 4 bases and J lost 2, with 15 bases in between. CDR1 SGHDT and CDR2 YYEEEE come from the germline V gene. CDR3 in amino acids: CASSLNLIKNTEAFF. CDR3 nucleotide sequence: TGTGCCAGCAGCCTCAATTTAATAAAAAACACTGAAGCTTTCTTT.

This chain links TRBV7-6 with TRBJ2-3; no clear D gene. CDR3 length: 14 residues. CDR1 and CDR2 (germline): SGHVS, FNYEAQ. The germline V and J ends were trimmed by 5 bases and 0 bases, with 9 bases remaining between them. CDR3 loop: CASSTGPSTDTQYF. CDR3 sequence (DNA): TGTGCCAGCAGCACCGGTCCTAGCACAGATACGCAGTATTTT.

This clone was detected once. This chain uses TRBV19 with TRBJ2-7, with D unresolved. CDR1 LNHDA and CDR2 SQIVND come from the germline V gene (reference sequence). V lost 5 bases and J lost 6, with 14 bases in between. This CDR3 region has 13 residues. CDR3 loop: CASSSGRAGEQYF. The CDR3 bases are TGTGCCAGTAGTTCAGGACGGGCTGGCGAGCAGTACTTC.

The chain carries TRBV5-6 and TRBJ2-2; possibly TRBD1 for D (5 bases). V shed 2 bases and J shed 0 bases, with 11 bases lying between them. Germline lookup yields CDR1 SGHDT and CDR2 YYEEEE. The CDR3 runs to 16 residues. In nucleotides, the CDR3 is TGTGCCAGCAGCTTCCTGGGGCGTACGAACACCGGGGAGCTGTTTTTT. Encoded protein: CASSFLGRTNTGELFF.

The table lists this clone with a few counts. This specimen includes other DNA sequences encoding the same CDR3. This chain uses TRBV7-2 with TRBJ1-5; D uncertain. The CDR3 totals 14 residues. Germline CDR1 is SGHTA and CDR2 is FQGNSA. V lost 1 base to trimming and J lost 4 bases, with 8 bases between them. The CDR3 nucleotides read TGTGCCAGCAGCTTAGTACAGTTTAATCAGCCCCAGCATTTT. Protein product: CASSLVQFNQPQHF.

V is TRBV6-1 and J is TRBJ2-5; 7 nucleotides align to TRBD1. The CDR3 covers 14 residues. V shed 6 bases, J shed 5 bases, and the junction held 9 bases outside the gene matches. Germline CDR1 is MNHNS and CDR2 is SASEGT. This CDR3 reads CASRRDSTRETQYF. The CDR3 DNA sequence: TGTGCCAGCAGACGGGACAGCACACGGGAGACCCAGTACTTC.

The gene calls are TRBV6-5 and TRBJ1-5; weak D call: TRBD1 (6 bases). V lost 6 bases to trimming and J lost 0 bases, with 12 bases between them. Germline CDR1 MNHEY, CDR2 SVGAGI. The CDR3 is 15 residues long. The CDR3 region is CASSPDRDSNQPQHF. The CDR3 coding sequence is TGTGCCAGCAGCCCGGACAGAGATAGCAATCAGCCCCAGCATTTT.

CDR3 sequence: CASSSPPLAGGPGTDTQYF. The CDR3 DNA follows: TGTGCCAGCAGCTCCCCCCCCCTAGCGGGAGGGCCGGGCACAGATACGCAGTATTTT. V gene TRBV11-2 combines with J gene TRBJ2-3; 12 positions agree with TRBD2. The CDR3 contains 19 residues. With V trimmed by 4 bases and J by 1 base, 12 bases remained unmatched. Germline V gene sequence: CDR1 SGHAT, CDR2 FQNNGV.

The gene calls are TRBV2 and TRBJ1-4; 7 nucleotides agree with TRBD1. Germline-derived CDR1 and CDR2 are SNHLY and FYNNEI. The CDR3 is 16 residues long. The V gene end was trimmed by 6 bases and the J gene end by 7 bases; junction bases not matched to a gene: 14. The CDR3 sequence is CASSGTVQRGGEKLFF. The CDR3 DNA reads as TGTGCCAGCAGCGGGACAGTACAGCGGGGAGGTGAAAAACTGTTTTTT.

This chain uses TRBV5-1 with TRBJ2-2; D is tentatively TRBD1 or TRBD2 (5 bases each). From germline, CDR1 is SGHRS and CDR2 YFSETQ. The CDR3 contains 16 residues. The V gene lost 3 bases and the J gene lost 6 bases, with 18 bases spanning the gap. CDR3 in DNA: TGCGCCAGCAGCTCCCAACGGGACCCCAGGGCCGGGGAGCTGTTTTTT. This sequence encodes CASSSQRDPRAGELFF.

V is TRBV5-6 and J is TRBJ1-1, with D possibly matching TRBD1 (5 bases). V gave up 1 base and J gave up 0 bases, with 16 bases separating them. This CDR3 region has 17 residues. Per germline, CDR1 SGHDT and CDR2 YYEEEE. The CDR3 sequence: CASSLNGAGHLNTEAFF. The CDR3 coding sequence is TGTGCCAGCAGCTTGAACGGGGCAGGTCACCTGAACACTGAAGCTTTCTTT.

This chain links TRBV9 with TRBJ2-4; 13 bases are shared with TRBD2. After removal of 3 bases from V and 7 bases from J, the junction contained 10 bases not matched to a gene. Germline V gene lookup returns CDR1 SGDLS and CDR2 YYNGEE. There are 17 residues in the CDR3. CDR3 in amino acids: CASSGGTSGTLRNIQYF. The CDR3 bases are TGTGCCAGCAGCGGCGGGACTAGCGGGACCCTAAGGAACATTCAGTACTTC.

V is TRBV28 and J is TRBJ2-5; a weak D match, TRBD2 (5 bases). Trimming pared 6 bases from V and 1 base from J, leaving 12 bases between. Germline CDR1 and CDR2: MDHEN and SYDVKM. This CDR3 is built from 14 residues. This CDR3 reads CASRSGSGQETQYF. In nucleotides, the CDR3 is TGTGCCAGCAGGTCTGGCAGCGGCCAAGAGACCCAGTACTTC. The full variable domain, with the rest looked up from reference TRBV28 and TRBJ2-5, is DVKVTQSSRYLVKRTGEKVFLECVQDMDHENMFWYRQDPGLGLRLIYFSYDVKMKEKGDIPEGYSVSREKKERFSLILESASTNQTSMYLCASRSGSGQETQYFGPGTRLLVL.

The V gene is TRBV6-1, the J gene TRBJ1-2; TRBD1 is a possible D gene (5 bases). The CDR3 spans 13 residues. The ends were cut back, 2 bases at V and 7 bases at J, with 11 bases in the middle. The germline CDR1 and CDR2 sequences are MNHNS and SASEGT. The CDR3 spells CASSELGGTGYTF. The CDR3 nucleotides are TGTGCCAGCAGTGAATTGGGGGGAACTGGCTACACCTTC.

The chain uses TRBV7-8 and TRBJ1-1, with 7 nucleotides matching TRBD1. CDR3 length equals 15 residues. V dropped 3 bases and J dropped 6; count of bases not matched to a gene: 10. Germline V gene data show CDR1 as SGHVS and CDR2 as FQNEAQ. The CDR3 DNA reads as TGTGCCAGCAGCTTGGACGAGACAGGGTCGGCTGAAGCTTTCTTT. Its protein is CASSLDETGSAEAFF.

The chain couples TRBV27 to TRBJ2-5; D ambiguous. The V and J ends lost 6 bases and 4 bases respectively, with 12 bases between them. The CDR3 extends over 13 amino acids. Germline V gene lookup returns CDR1 MNHEY and CDR2 SMNVEV (reference sequence). The CDR3 region is CASSRQGSETQYF. The CDR3 nucleotides are TGTGCCAGCAGCCGTCAAGGCTCAGAGACCCAGTACTTC.

Only a few counts were recorded for this clone. The rearrangement uses TRBV27 and TRBJ2-7; D gene uncertain. The CDR3 totals 14 residues. The V gene's germline CDR1 is MNHEY and CDR2 SMNVEV (reference sequence). Trimming left V 3 bases short and J 1 base short, with 10 bases between. The CDR3 sequence is CASSFNSKSYEQYF. CDR3 bases: TGTGCCAGCAGTTTCAACAGCAAATCCTACGAGCAGTACTTC.

The rearrangement links TRBV30 to TRBJ1-1, with D unclear. The CDR3 runs to 14 residues. Germline assignment: CDR1 GTSNPN and CDR2 SVGIG (reference sequence). Trimming took 0 bases from V and 0 from J, leaving 8 bases between them. CDR3 DNA: TGTGCCTGGAGTGTAGCAGAATTGAACACTGAAGCTTTCTTT. It translates to CAWSVAELNTEAFF.